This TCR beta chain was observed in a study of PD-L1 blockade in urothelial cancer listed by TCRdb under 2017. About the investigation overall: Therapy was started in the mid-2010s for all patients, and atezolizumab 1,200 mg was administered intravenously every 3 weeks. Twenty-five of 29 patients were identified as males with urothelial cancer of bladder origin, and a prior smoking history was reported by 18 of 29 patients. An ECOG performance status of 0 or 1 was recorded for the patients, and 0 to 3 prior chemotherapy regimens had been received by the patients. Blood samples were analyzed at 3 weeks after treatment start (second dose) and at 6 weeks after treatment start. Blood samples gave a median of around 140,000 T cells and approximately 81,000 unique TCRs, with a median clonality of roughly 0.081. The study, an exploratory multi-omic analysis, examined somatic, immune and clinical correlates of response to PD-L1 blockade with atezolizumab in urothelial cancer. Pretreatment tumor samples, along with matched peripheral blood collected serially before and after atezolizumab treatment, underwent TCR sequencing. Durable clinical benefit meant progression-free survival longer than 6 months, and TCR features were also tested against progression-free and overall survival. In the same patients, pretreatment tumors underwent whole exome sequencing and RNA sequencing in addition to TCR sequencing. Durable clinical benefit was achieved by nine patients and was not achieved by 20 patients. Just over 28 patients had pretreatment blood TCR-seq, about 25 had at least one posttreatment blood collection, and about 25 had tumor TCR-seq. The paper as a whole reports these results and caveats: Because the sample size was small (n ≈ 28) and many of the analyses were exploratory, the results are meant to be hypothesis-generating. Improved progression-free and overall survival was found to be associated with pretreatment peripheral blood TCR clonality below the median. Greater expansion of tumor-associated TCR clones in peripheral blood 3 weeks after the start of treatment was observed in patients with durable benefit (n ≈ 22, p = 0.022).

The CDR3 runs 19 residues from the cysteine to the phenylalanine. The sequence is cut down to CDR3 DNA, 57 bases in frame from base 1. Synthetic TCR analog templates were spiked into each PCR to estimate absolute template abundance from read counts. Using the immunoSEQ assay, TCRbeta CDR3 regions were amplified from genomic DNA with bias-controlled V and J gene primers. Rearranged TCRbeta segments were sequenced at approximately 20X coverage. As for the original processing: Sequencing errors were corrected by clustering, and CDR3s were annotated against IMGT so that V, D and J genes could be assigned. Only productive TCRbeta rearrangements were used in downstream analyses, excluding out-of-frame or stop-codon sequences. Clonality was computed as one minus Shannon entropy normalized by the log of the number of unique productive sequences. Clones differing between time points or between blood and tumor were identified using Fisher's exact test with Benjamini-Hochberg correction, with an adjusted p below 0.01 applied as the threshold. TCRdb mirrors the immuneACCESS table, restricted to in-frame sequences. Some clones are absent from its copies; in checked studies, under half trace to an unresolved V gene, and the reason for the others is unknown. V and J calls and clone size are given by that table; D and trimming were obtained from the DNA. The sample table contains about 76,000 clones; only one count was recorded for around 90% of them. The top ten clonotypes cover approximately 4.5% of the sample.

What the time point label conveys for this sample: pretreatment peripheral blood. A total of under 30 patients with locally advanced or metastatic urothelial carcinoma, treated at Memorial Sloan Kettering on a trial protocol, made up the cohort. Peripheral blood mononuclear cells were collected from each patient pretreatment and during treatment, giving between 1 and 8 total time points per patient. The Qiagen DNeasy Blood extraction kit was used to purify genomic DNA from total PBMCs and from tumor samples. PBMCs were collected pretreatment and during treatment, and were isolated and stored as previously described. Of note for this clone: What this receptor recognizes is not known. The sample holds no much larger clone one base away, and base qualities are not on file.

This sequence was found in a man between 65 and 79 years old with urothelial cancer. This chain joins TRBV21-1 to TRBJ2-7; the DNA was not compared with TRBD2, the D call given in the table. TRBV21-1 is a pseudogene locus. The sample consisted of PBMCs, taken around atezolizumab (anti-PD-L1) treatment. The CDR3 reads CASSKDSSSGRAEAYEQYF. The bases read TGTGCCAGCAGCAAAGATTCTTCTAGCGGGAGGGCCGAGGCCTACGAGCAGTACTTC.